This T cell receptor beta chain was recovered during a study of shared clonotypes between healthy human individuals. Here immunoSEQ multiplex PCR was the method, and the copy in TCRdb shows in-frame clones only, minus some. Altogether about 2.3 million clones are present, about nine tenths being singletons, with the ten largest covering about 0.36%. CDR3 size: 17 residues. J gave up 5 bases and V 4 bases, and 8 bases lay outside the gene matches. Germline V lookup: CDR1 MDHEN, CDR2 SYDVKM. About this clone itself: The target antigen is unknown.

Study-wide results and caveats: Sharing of clonotypes among donors was expected to vary with sequencing depth.

This receptor was taken from a young man in good health. Some clones in this sample may be carry-over from other donors' samples. The chain couples TRBV28 to TRBJ1-6; 10 bases are a match to TRBD1. Sequenced input: naive CD4+ T cells from PBMCs. Subset: CD45RA+ positively selected. The CDR3 sequence is CASSSLAGTGDNSPLHF. Here the CDR3 DNA reads TGTGCCAGCAGTTCCTTAGCCGGGACAGGGGATAATTCACCCCTCCACTTT.